Listed here are 26 T cell receptor beta chains from one sample, sequenced in a study of human T cells and chemical hapten exposure. TCRdb ran MiXCR on the RACE reads and lists one entry per CDR3 protein. This repertoire shows about 300,000 distinct CDR3 sequences, approximately 5.8% found once; its top ten account for around 8%. Time point denoted: pre-sensitization, week 0. Treatment given: therapeutic diphenylcyclopropenone sensitization with weekly scalp DPC. Sequenced material: whole blood, taken in connection with sensitization to the hapten diphenylcyclopropenone (DPC). The source is a woman aged 18-29 years with alopecia areata. Some clones in this sample may be carry-over from other donors' samples.

This clonotype was observed a handful of times. The chain joins TRBV10-3 to TRBJ1-5; D not certain. The CDR3 is made up of 17 amino acids. The V and J ends lost 0 bases and 2 bases respectively, with 14 bases between them. Germline lookup yields CDR1 ENHRY and CDR2 SYGVKD. The CDR3 region is CAISESRTPGGNQPQHF. CDR3 sequence (DNA): TGTGCCATCAGTGAGTCAAGGACGCCCGGCGGCAATCAGCCCCAGCATTTT.

This clonotype has a count of ten or more. The rearrangement uses TRBV4-2 and TRBJ2-1; possible D gene TRBD2, 7 bases. This CDR3 has 14 amino acids. V was shortened by 5 bases and J by 10 bases, with 18 bases between the two germline ends. The V gene's germline CDR1 is LGHNA and CDR2 YNFKEQ. The CDR3 bases are TGTGCCAGCAGCAGAAGACAGGACGGGGGGGAGCAGTTCTTC. Translation gives CASSRRQDGGEQFF.

This clonotype was picked up many times. J is TRBJ1-1 and V is TRBV6-5; 7 nucleotides line up with TRBD1. After removal of 0 bases from V and 0 bases from J, the junction contained 4 bases not matched to a gene. CDR1 is MNHEY and CDR2 is SVGAGI in the germline V gene. There are 16 residues in the CDR3. DNA of the CDR3: TGTGCCAGCAGTTACTCAGGGGGCAGGGTGAACACTGAAGCTTTCTTT. It encodes CASSYSGGRVNTEAFF.

The chain joins TRBV27 to TRBJ2-5; tentative D call: TRBD2 (6 bases). The CDR3 has 14 residues. Germline CDR1 MNHEY, CDR2 SMNVEV (reference sequence). Trimming removed 2 bases from V and 4 bases from J, with 11 bases in between. Here the CDR3 reads CASSLTGAGETQYF. The DNA for the CDR3 is TGTGCCAGCAGTTTAACAGGAGCGGGAGAGACCCAGTACTTC.

V gene TRBV27 combines with J gene TRBJ2-5; perhaps TRBD2 as D (5 bases). CDR3 length: 15 amino acids. Germline V gene data show CDR1 as MNHEY and CDR2 as SMNVEV (reference sequence). The ends were cut back, 5 bases at V and 7 bases at J, with 20 bases in the middle. The DNA of the CDR3 is TGTGCCAGCAGTCTAAGCCGTCGCCCCGAGGGGACCCAGTACTTC. This sequence encodes CASSLSRRPEGTQYF.

This clonotype appeared many times. This chain connects TRBV7-2 to TRBJ2-3; D not certain. The germline CDR1 and CDR2 sequences are SGHTA and FQGNSA. Trimming removed 1 base at V and 2 bases at J, with 7 bases between. The CDR3 covers 14 residues. CDR3 DNA sequence: TGTGCCAGCAGCTTAGGGTTTTTCACAGATACGCAGTATTTT. It is translated as CASSLGFFTDTQYF.

This chain connects TRBV10-3 to TRBJ2-6; 9 bases match TRBD1. Germline lookup yields CDR1 ENHRY and CDR2 SYGVKD. V dropped 4 bases and J dropped 2; count of bases not matched to a gene: 12. The CDR3 consists of 19 residues. DNA for the CDR3: TGTGCCATCAGTGTTGGCGGACAGGGGACAGCAGCTGGGGCCAACGTCCTGACTTTC. Residues: CAISVGGQGTAAGANVLTF.

This clonotype was counted only a few times. The chain uses TRBV11-2 and TRBJ1-1; TRBD1 might be the D (5 bases). Germline V gene lookup returns CDR1 SGHAT and CDR2 FQNNGV. The CDR3 is made up of 16 amino acids. The ends were cut back, 5 bases at V and 0 bases at J, with 16 bases in the middle. CDR3 sequence (DNA): TGTGCCAGCAGCCCCCGAACGGGGACGGTGAACACTGAAGCTTTCTTT. This gives the protein CASSPRTGTVNTEAFF.

This clonotype was observed many times. This chain links TRBV28 with TRBJ2-7; D is uncertain. Germline CDR1 MDHEN, CDR2 SYDVKM. Trimming took off 2 bases at V and 5 bases at J, with 16 bases between the two ends. The CDR3 length is 15 residues. This chain's CDR3 is CASSLGGSLRNEQYF. CDR3 nucleotide sequence: TGTGCCAGCAGTTTAGGTGGCAGCCTGAGGAACGAGCAGTACTTC.

This clonotype was picked up many times. V gene TRBV29-1 combines with J gene TRBJ1-1, with unresolved D. The CDR3 length is 12 residues. Germline V gives CDR1 SQVTM, CDR2 ANQGSEA. Between the trimmed V and J ends, which lost 4 bases and 5 bases, there was a span of 11 bases. CDR3 loop: CSVVAGTTEAFF. The CDR3 nucleotides read TGCAGCGTTGTAGCTGGAACGACTGAAGCTTTCTTT.

The rearrangement links TRBV7-3 to TRBJ1-6; 7 positions agree with TRBD1. The junction had 5 bases not matched to a gene; V was cut back by 0 bases and J by 9 bases. Looked up from germline, CDR1 is SGHTA and CDR2 is FQGTGA. This CDR3 has 15 residues. The CDR3 loop reads CASSLTGDRASPLHF. In nucleotides, the CDR3 is TGTGCCAGCAGCTTAACTGGGGACAGAGCTTCACCCCTCCACTTT.

This clonotype was seen many times. The rearrangement links TRBV5-5 to TRBJ1-1; no firm D call. The ends were cut back, 4 bases at V and 0 bases at J, with 16 bases in the middle. CDR1 is SGHKS and CDR2 is YYEKEE in the germline V gene (reference sequence). There are 16 residues in the CDR3. CDR3 in DNA: TGTGCCAGCAGCCCGGCGGCGAACCTTATGAACACTGAAGCTTTCTTT. Protein sequence: CASSPAANLMNTEAFF.

This clonotype has a count of ten or more. V and J are TRBV5-6 and TRBJ1-2; D might be TRBD1 (5 bases). The CDR3 consists of 16 residues. The germline V gene encodes CDR1 SGHDT and CDR2 YYEEEE. The germline V and J ends were trimmed by 1 base and 6 bases, with 19 bases remaining between them. CDR3 coding DNA: TGTGCCAGCAGCTTGCCCGAAGAGACAGCGAAGGATGGCTACACCTTC. It encodes CASSLPEETAKDGYTF.

The chain couples TRBV7-8 to TRBJ1-5, with D unresolved. The V gene lost 5 bases and the J gene lost 1 base, with 15 bases spanning the gap. Per the germline V gene, CDR1 is SGHVS and CDR2 is FQNEAQ. This CDR3 has 16 amino acids. CDR3 in DNA: TGTGCCAGCAGCCCCCAACGAGGAATGAGCAATCAGCCCCAGCATTTT. Its protein is CASSPQRGMSNQPQHF.

This clonotype was seen only a few times. The rearrangement uses TRBV7-8 and TRBJ1-5, with 7 nucleotides matching TRBD1. Germline-derived CDR1 and CDR2 are SGHVS and FQNEAQ. The CDR3 is 15 residues long. V trimming: 0 bases; J trimming: 4 bases; junction bases outside the gene matches: 3. CDR3 DNA: TGTGCCAGCAGCTTAGCCACAGGGGCGAATCAGCCCCAGCATTTT. Translated, it gives CASSLATGANQPQHF.

V and J are TRBV4-2 and TRBJ1-5; TRBD1 agrees at 8 bases. The CDR3 extends over 15 amino acids. CDR1 LGHNA and CDR2 YNFKEQ come from the germline V gene. The trim removed 5 bases at V and 3 bases at J, leaving 6 bases unmatched. CDR3 loop: CASSALTGDNQPQHF. The CDR3 DNA follows: TGTGCCAGCAGCGCCTTGACAGGGGACAATCAGCCCCAGCATTTT.

This clonotype was recorded at least ten times. V and J are TRBV4-3 and TRBJ2-1; D tentatively reads TRBD1 or TRBD2 (5 bases each). The CDR3 runs to 13 residues. Germline CDR1 and CDR2: LGHNA and YSLEER. The germline V and J ends were trimmed by 0 bases and 8 bases, with 8 bases remaining between them. CDR3 amino acids: CASSQDLGDEQFF. Written as DNA, the CDR3 is TGCGCCAGCAGCCAAGATCTGGGGGATGAGCAGTTCTTC.

This clonotype came up a few times. The chain has TRBV20-1 and TRBJ2-7; possibly TRBD1 for D (5 bases). From germline, CDR1 is DFQATT and CDR2 SNEGSKA (reference sequence). The CDR3 is 12 amino acids. The ends were cut back, 5 bases at V and 7 bases at J, with 15 bases in the middle. The CDR3 sequence: CSARQGLREQYF. As DNA, the CDR3 is TGCAGTGCTCGCCAGGGTCTTAGGGAGCAGTACTTC.

In its sample, this clonotype was seen many times. V is TRBV28 and J is TRBJ2-1; 9 bases fit TRBD1. V gave up 3 bases and J gave up 8 bases; unmatched junction bases: 2. There are 13 residues in the CDR3. Germline CDR1 is MDHEN and CDR2 is SYDVKM. In DNA, the CDR3 is TGTGCCAGCAGTTTCAACAGGGGGCATGAGCAGTTCTTC. Translated: CASSFNRGHEQFF. Drawing the rest from reference TRBV28 and TRBJ2-1, the complete variable domain is DVKVTQSSRYLVKRTGEKVFLECVQDMDHENMFWYRQDPGLGLRLIYFSYDVKMKEKGDIPEGYSVSREKKERFSLILESASTNQTSMYLCASSFNRGHEQFFGPGTRLTVL.

This clonotype was detected only a few times. The rearrangement links TRBV7-9 to TRBJ2-6, with D tentatively TRBD2 (6 bases). Germline V gives CDR1 SEHNR, CDR2 FQNEAQ (reference sequence). The V end was cut by 0 bases, the J end by 0 bases, with 9 bases between. The CDR3 spans 17 residues. The CDR3 bases are TGTGCCAGCAGCTTAGCCCTAGCGCACTCTGGGGCCAACGTCCTGACTTTC. This gives the protein CASSLALAHSGANVLTF.

This clonotype was picked up many times. The rearrangement joins TRBV18 to TRBJ1-2, with D uncertain. V was shortened by 3 bases and J by 6 bases, with 11 bases between the two germline ends. This CDR3 is built from 13 residues. CDR1 and CDR2 (germline): KGHSH, LQKENI. DNA of the CDR3: TGTGCCAGCTCACCCACAATGGTGGATGGCTACACCTTC. Translated, it gives CASSPTMVDGYTF.

This clonotype was detected a few times. The V and J genes are TRBV28 and TRBJ2-7, with a weak D call TRBD1 (5 bases). The V end was cut by 5 bases, the J end by 4 bases, with 12 bases between. The germline CDR1 and CDR2 sequences are MDHEN and SYDVKM. This CDR3 has 13 residues. CDR3 protein: CASSPHRSYEQYF. The CDR3 coding sequence is TGTGCCAGCAGTCCCCACAGGAGTTACGAGCAGTACTTC.

This clonotype appeared a few times. The rearrangement joins TRBV29-1 to TRBJ1-4; D unresolved. Per germline, CDR1 SQVTM and CDR2 ANQGSEA. The V and J ends lost 7 bases and 4 bases respectively, with 16 bases between them. This CDR3 is 14 amino acids long. The CDR3 bases are TGCAGCGGTAGATTACGACAAGATAATGAAAAACTGTTTTTT. This translates into CSGRLRQDNEKLFF. The full variable domain, with the rest looked up from reference TRBV29-1 and TRBJ1-4, is SAVISQKPSRDICQRGTSLTIQCQVDSQVTMMFWYRQQPGQSLTLIATANQGSEATYESGFVIDKFPISRPNLTFSTLTVSNMSPEDSSIYLCSGRLRQDNEKLFFGSGTQLSVL.

This clonotype occurred many times. The V gene is TRBV27, the J gene TRBJ2-3, with D perhaps matching TRBD1 or TRBD2 (5 bases each). The CDR3 extends over 15 amino acids. V shed 0 bases and J shed 2 bases, with 9 bases lying between them. Germline lookup yields CDR1 MNHEY and CDR2 SMNVEV (reference sequence). In DNA, the CDR3 is TGTGCCAGCAGTTTATCGAGGGGCTTCACAGATACGCAGTATTTT. Translated: CASSLSRGFTDTQYF.

This clonotype was recorded many times. The J gene is TRBJ2-6, the V gene TRBV12-3 or TRBV12-4, with D possibly matching TRBD1 (5 bases). Trimming shortened V by 6 bases and J by 1 base, and 7 bases separated the two germline ends. This CDR3 is built from 14 residues. The CDR3 DNA sequence: TGTGCCAGCAGCAGGGTATCTGGGGCCAACGTCCTGACTTTC. This translates into CASSRVSGANVLTF.

The CDR3 sequence is CASSPKDRVDGYTF. The CDR3 coding sequence is TGTGCCAGCAGCCCAAAGGACAGGGTCGATGGCTACACCTTC. The chain carries TRBV5-6 and TRBJ1-2; 8 bases are a match to TRBD1. The CDR3 covers 14 residues. V shed 4 bases and J 6 bases; nucleotides not matched to a gene: 8. Germline V CDR1 and CDR2: SGHDT, YYEEEE. Full variable domain (remainder filled in from reference TRBV5-6 and TRBJ1-2): DAGVTQSPTHLIKTRGQQVTLRCSPKSGHDTVSWYQQALGQGPQFIFQYYEEEERQRGNFPDRFSGHQFPNYSSELNVNALLLGDSALYLCASSPKDRVDGYTFGSGTRLTVV.